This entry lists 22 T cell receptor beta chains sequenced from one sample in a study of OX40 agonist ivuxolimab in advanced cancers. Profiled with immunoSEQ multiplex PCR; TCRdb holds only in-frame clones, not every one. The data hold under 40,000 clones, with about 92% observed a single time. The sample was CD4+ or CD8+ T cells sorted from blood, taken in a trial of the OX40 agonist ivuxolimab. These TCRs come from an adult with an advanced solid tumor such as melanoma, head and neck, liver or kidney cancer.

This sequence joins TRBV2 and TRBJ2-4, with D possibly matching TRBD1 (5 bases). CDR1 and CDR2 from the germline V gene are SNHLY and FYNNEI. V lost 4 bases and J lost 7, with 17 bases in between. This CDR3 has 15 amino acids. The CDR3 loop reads CASSGSRAQGNIQYF. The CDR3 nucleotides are TGTGCCAGCAGTGGCAGCAGGGCCCAAGGGAACATTCAGTACTTC.

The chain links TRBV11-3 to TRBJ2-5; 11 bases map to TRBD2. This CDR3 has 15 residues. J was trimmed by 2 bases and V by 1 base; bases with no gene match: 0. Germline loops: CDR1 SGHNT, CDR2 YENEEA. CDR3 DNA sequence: TGTGCCAGCAGCTTAGGGACTAGCGGGCAAGAGACCCAGTACTTC. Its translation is CASSLGTSGQETQYF.

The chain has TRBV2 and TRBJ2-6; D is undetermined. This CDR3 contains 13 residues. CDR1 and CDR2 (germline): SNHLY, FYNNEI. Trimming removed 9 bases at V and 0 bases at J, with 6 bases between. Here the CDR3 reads CARTSSGANVLTF. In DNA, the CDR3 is TGTGCCAGGACCAGCTCTGGGGCCAACGTCCTGACTTTC. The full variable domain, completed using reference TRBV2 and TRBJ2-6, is EPEVTQTPSHQVTQMGQEVILRCVPISNHLYFYWYRQILGQKVEFLVSFYNNEISEKSEIFDDQFSVERPDGSNFTLKIRSTKLEDSAMYFCARTSSGANVLTFGAGSRLTVL.

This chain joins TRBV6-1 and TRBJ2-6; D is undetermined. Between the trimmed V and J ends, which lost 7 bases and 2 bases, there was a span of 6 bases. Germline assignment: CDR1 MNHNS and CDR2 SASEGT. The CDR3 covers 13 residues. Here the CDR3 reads CASMLAGANVLTF. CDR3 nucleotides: TGTGCCAGCATGTTGGCTGGGGCCAACGTCCTGACTTTC.

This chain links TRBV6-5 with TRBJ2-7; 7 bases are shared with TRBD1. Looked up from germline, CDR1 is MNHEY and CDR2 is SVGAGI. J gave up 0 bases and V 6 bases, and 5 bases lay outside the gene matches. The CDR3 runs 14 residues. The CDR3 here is CASSWTGVSYEQYF. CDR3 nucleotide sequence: TGTGCCAGCAGCTGGACAGGCGTCTCCTACGAGCAGTACTTC.

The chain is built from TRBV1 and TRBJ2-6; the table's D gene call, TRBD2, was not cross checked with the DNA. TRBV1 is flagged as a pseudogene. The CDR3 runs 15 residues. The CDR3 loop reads CTSSQGTTGANVLTF. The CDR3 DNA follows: TGCACCAGCAGCCAAGGGACTACTGGGGCCAACGTCCTGACTTTC.

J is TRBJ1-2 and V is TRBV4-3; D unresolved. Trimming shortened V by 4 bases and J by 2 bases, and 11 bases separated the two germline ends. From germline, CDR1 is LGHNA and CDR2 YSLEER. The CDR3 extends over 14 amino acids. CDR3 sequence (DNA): TGCGCCAGCAGCCCCTTCCCCGCGAACTATGGCTACACCTTC. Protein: CASSPFPANYGYTF.

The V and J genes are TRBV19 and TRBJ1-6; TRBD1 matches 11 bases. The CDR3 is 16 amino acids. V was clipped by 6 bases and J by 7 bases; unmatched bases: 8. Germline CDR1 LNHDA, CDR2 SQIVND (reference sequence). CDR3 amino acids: CASRGWTGGRNSPLHF. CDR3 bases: TGTGCCAGTAGGGGTTGGACAGGGGGCCGGAATTCACCCCTCCACTTT.

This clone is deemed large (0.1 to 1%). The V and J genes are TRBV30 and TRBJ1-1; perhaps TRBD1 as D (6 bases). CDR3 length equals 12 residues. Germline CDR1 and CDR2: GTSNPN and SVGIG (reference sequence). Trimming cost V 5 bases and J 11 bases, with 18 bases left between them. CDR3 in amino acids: CAWGPFGGPAFF. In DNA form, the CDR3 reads TGTGCCTGGGGGCCCTTTGGGGGGCCGGCTTTCTTT. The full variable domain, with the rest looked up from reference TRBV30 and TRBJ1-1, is SQTIHQWPATLVQPVGSPLSLECTVEGTSNPNLYWYRQAAGRGLQLLFYSVGIGQISSEVPQNLSASRPQDRQFILSSKKLLLSDSGFYLCAWGPFGGPAFFGQGTRLTVV.

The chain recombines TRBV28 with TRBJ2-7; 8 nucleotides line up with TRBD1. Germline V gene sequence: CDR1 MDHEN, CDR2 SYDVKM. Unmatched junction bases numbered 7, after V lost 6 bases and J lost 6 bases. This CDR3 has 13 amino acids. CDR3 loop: CASSPRDRREQYF. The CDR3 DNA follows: TGTGCCAGCAGCCCAAGGGACAGGCGCGAGCAGTACTTC.

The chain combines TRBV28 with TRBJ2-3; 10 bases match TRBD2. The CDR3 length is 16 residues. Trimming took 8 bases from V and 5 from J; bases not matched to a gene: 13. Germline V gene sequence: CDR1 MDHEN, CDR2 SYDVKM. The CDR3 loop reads CASGLFGLAERDTQYF. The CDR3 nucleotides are TGTGCCAGCGGCCTCTTCGGACTAGCGGAAAGAGATACGCAGTATTTT. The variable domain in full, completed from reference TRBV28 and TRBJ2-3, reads DVKVTQSSRYLVKRTGEKVFLECVQDMDHENMFWYRQDPGLGLRLIYFSYDVKMKEKGDIPEGYSVSREKKERFSLILESASTNQTSMYLCASGLFGLAERDTQYFGPGTRLTVL.

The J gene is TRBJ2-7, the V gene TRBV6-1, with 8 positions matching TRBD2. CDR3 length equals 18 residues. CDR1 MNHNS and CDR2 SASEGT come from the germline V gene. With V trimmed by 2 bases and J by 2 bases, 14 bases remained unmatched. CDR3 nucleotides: TGTGCCAGCAGTGAATTTAGGACAGCGCCGGGAGGGGCCTACGAGCAGTACTTC. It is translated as CASSEFRTAPGGAYEQYF.

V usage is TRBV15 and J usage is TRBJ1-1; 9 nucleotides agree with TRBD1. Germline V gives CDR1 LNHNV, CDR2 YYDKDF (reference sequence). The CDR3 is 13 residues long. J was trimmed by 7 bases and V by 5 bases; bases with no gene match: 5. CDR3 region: CATSLNRGLEAFF. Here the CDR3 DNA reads TGTGCCACCAGCCTTAACAGGGGGCTTGAAGCTTTCTTT.

The DNA of the CDR3 is TGCAGCTTACGGTCGGGGACAGGGCCGGATGAGCAGTTCTTC. This encodes CSLRSGTGPDEQFF. V usage is TRBV29-1 and J usage is TRBJ2-1; 9 bases fit TRBD1. Germline V gives CDR1 SQVTM, CDR2 ANQGSEA. Trimming removed 8 bases from V and 8 bases from J; junction bases left unmatched: 13. The length of the CDR3 is 14 residues.

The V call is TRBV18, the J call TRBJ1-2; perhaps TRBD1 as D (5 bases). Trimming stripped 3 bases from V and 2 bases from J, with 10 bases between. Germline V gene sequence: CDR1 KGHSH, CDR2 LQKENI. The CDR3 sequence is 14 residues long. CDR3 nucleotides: TGTGCCAGCTCACCTTCTGGGGGGAACTATGGCTACACCTTC. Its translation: CASSPSGGNYGYTF.

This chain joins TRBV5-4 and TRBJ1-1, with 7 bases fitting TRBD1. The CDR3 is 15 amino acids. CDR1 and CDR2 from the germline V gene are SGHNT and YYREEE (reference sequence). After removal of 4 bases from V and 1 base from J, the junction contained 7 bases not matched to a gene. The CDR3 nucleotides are TGTGCCAGCAGCCCGGAGGACAGGAAGAACACTGAAGCTTTCTTT. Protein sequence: CASSPEDRKNTEAFF.

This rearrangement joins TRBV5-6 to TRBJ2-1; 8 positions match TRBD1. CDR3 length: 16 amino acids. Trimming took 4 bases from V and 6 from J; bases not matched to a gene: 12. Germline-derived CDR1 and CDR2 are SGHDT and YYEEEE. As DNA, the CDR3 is TGTGCCAGCAGCATTGGGCCGGGACAGGCGGGCAATGAGCAGTTCTTC. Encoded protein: CASSIGPGQAGNEQFF.

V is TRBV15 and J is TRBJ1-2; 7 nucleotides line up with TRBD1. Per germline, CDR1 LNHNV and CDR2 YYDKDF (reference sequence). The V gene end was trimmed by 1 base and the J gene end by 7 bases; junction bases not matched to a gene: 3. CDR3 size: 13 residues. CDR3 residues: CATSRGQGPGYTF. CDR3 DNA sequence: TGTGCCACCAGCAGAGGACAGGGCCCTGGCTACACCTTC. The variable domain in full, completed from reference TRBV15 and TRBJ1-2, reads DAMVIQNPRYQVTQFGKPVTLSCSQTLNHNVMYWYQQKSSQAPKLLFHYYDKDFNNEADTPDNFQSRRPNTSFCFLDIRSPGLGDTAMYLCATSRGQGPGYTFGSGTRLTVV.

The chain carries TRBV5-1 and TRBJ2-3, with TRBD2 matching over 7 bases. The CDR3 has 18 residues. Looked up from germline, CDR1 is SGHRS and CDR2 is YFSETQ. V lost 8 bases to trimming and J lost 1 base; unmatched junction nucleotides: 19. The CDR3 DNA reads TGCGCCAGTACCTTCGGGACTACACGTATAAGTGGCACAGATACGCAGTATTTT. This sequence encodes CASTFGTTRISGTDTQYF.

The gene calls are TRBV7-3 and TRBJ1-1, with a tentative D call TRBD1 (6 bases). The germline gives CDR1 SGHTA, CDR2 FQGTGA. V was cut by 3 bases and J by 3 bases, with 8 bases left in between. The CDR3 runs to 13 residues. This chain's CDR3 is CASSLTGDTEAFF. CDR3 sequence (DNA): TGTGCCAGCAGCTTGACAGGCGACACTGAAGCTTTCTTT.

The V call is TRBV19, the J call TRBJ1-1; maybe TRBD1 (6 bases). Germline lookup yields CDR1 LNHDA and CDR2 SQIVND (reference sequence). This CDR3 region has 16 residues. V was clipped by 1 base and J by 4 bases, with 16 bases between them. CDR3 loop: CASSIVGGGGGTEAFF. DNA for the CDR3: TGTGCCAGTAGTATAGTCGGAGGGGGAGGCGGCACTGAAGCTTTCTTT.

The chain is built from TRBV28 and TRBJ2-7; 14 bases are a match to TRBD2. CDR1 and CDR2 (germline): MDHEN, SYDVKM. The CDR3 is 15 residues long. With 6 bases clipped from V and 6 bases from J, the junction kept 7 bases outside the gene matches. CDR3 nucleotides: TGTGCCAGCAGCCCCGGGACTAGCGGGAGTCGCGAGCAGTACTTC. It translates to CASSPGTSGSREQYF. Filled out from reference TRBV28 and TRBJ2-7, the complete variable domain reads DVKVTQSSRYLVKRTGEKVFLECVQDMDHENMFWYRQDPGLGLRLIYFSYDVKMKEKGDIPEGYSVSREKKERFSLILESASTNQTSMYLCASSPGTSGSREQYFGPGTRLTVT.